This is a list of T cell receptor beta chains from one sample in a study of blood T cell repertoires in COVID-19. Data came from immunoSEQ multiplex PCR; TCRdb stores just in-frame clones and leaves some out. The table records roughly 170,000 clones, less than 90% of them present only once. The sequencing sample was made of peripheral blood. Source of these receptors: a man aged 65 to 85 with active or convalescent COVID-19. Each CDR3 is given with its conserved first and last residue. Fields, in order: D gene, V gene, J gene, clone size, CDR3 protein, CDR3 DNA. The D gene is left open where the match is weak. A row's size may be missing; if present it is once, few, many or a size class.

NA,TRBV28,TRBJ1-3,once,CASVEVSGNTIYF,TGTGCCAGCGTTGAGGTCTCTGGAAACACCATATATTTT
NA,TRBV5-5,TRBJ2-6,NA,CASSKRGTASSGANVLTF,TGTGCCAGCAGCAAACGCGGGACCGCGAGCTCTGGGGCCAACGTCCTGACTTTC
NA,TRBV18,TRBJ2-6,once,CASSPGGPSSGANVLTF,TGTGCCAGCTCCCCCGGGGGGCCCAGCTCTGGGGCCAACGTCCTGACTTTC
TRBD1,TRBV2,TRBJ2-2,NA,CASSRTGGMNTGELFF,TGTGCCAGCAGTCGGACAGGGGGCATGAACACCGGGGAGCTGTTTTTT
TRBD1,TRBV4-3,TRBJ1-2,NA,CASSQDRAITGGANYGYTF,TGCGCCAGCAGCCAAGATAGAGCGATAACAGGGGGTGCTAACTATGGCTACACCTTC
TRBD2,TRBV11-2,TRBJ2-1,NA,CASSFPRGPAGGDEQFF,TGTGCCAGCAGCTTCCCCCGGGGGCCAGCGGGGGGCGATGAGCAGTTCTTC
TRBD2,TRBV5-1,TRBJ2-7,NA,CASSFGLAGGEQYF,TGCGCCAGCAGCTTTGGACTAGCGGGAGGCGAGCAGTACTTC
TRBD1,TRBV7-9,TRBJ2-2,NA,CARTGATNTGELFF,TGTGCCAGGACAGGGGCAACGAACACCGGGGAGCTGTTTTTT
NA,TRBV5-1,TRBJ2-2,NA,CASSWVQGNTGELFF,TGCGCCAGCAGCTGGGTCCAGGGGAATACCGGGGAGCTGTTTTTT
TRBD2,TRBV30,TRBJ2-7,NA,CAWSLGTSGRRNEQYF,TGTGCCTGGAGCCTTGGGACTAGCGGGAGGAGGAACGAGCAGTACTTC
NA,TRBV19,TRBJ1-1,NA,CASSDTEAFF,TGTGCCAGCTCGGACACTGAAGCTTTCTTT
TRBD2,TRBV19,TRBJ2-2,few,CASSETSAPNTGELFF,TGTGCCAGTAGTGAGACTAGCGCTCCGAACACCGGGGAGCTGTTTTTT
NA,TRBV19,TRBJ1-4,NA,CASSIVRGPGVEKLFF,TGTGCCAGTAGTATAGTAAGAGGGCCAGGGGTTGAAAAACTGTTTTTT
NA,TRBV2,TRBJ1-5,NA,CASSDFGGWNQPQHF,TGTGCCAGCAGTGATTTTGGGGGCTGGAATCAGCCCCAGCATTTT
NA,TRBV30,TRBJ1-4,NA,CAWSSRGEGKLFF,TGTGCCTGGAGTTCGCGGGGGGAAGGAAAACTGTTTTTT
TRBD1,TRBV5-1,TRBJ2-7,NA,CASSTGQGLTSYEQYF,TGCGCCAGCAGCACCGGACAGGGCTTAACCTCCTACGAGCAGTACTTC
TRBD2,TRBV28,TRBJ2-1,NA,CASSLASSGRTPRNEQFF,TGTGCCAGCAGCCTGGCGTCTTCCGGGAGGACCCCCCGCAATGAGCAGTTCTTC
TRBD1,TRBV18,TRBJ1-2,NA,CASSPGGQDVGYTF,TGTGCCAGCTCACCGGGGGGACAGGATGTCGGCTACACCTTC
NA,TRBV2,TRBJ2-7,NA,CASSLQDYEQYF,TGTGCCAGCAGCCTACAGGATTACGAGCAGTACTTC
TRBD1,TRBV28,TRBJ1-5,NA,CASSFDRVWQPQHF,TGTGCCAGCAGTTTCGACAGGGTCTGGCAGCCCCAGCATTTT
NA,TRBV5-1,TRBJ2-7,once,CASSLIGQGRSYEQYF,TGCGCCAGCAGCTTGATAGGGCAGGGTCGCTCCTACGAGCAGTACTTC
NA,TRBV18,TRBJ2-3,NA,CASSWDSRGDTQYF,TGTGCCAGCTCCTGGGACTCCCGGGGAGATACGCAGTATTTT
TRBD1,TRBV5-1,TRBJ1-3,NA,CASSTSDRESGNTIYF,TGCGCCAGCAGCACTTCGGACAGGGAGTCTGGAAACACCATATATTTT
NA,TRBV7-2,TRBJ1-5,NA,CASSPFGGYQPQHF,TGTGCCAGCAGCCCCTTCGGGGGTTACCAGCCCCAGCATTTT
TRBD1,TRBV13,TRBJ2-7,NA,CASSLGQNYEQYF,TGTGCCAGCAGCTTGGGACAGAACTACGAGCAGTACTTC
NA,TRBV4-1,TRBJ2-2,NA,CASRGQTNTGELFF,TGCGCCAGCAGAGGACAGACGAACACCGGGGAGCTGTTTTTT
TRBD1,TRBV11-2,TRBJ1-2,NA,CASSGRDRDYGYTF,TGTGCCAGCAGCGGCCGGGACAGGGACTATGGCTACACCTTC
NA,TRBV30,TRBJ1-6,NA,CAWSGMPYNSPLHF,TGTGCCTGGAGCGGGATGCCCTATAATTCACCCCTCCACTTT
NA,TRBV9,TRBJ1-2,NA,CASSVGSNYGYTF,TGTGCCAGCAGCGTAGGCAGTAACTATGGCTACACCTTC
TRBD2,TRBV7-9,TRBJ2-3,NA,CASSYRGGSSTDTQYF,TGTGCCAGCAGTTACCGCGGGGGTTCTAGCACAGATACGCAGTATTTT
TRBD1,TRBV28,TRBJ1-2,NA,CASTLVGTGFNYGYTF,TGTGCCAGCACCCTAGTCGGGACAGGATTTAACTATGGCTACACCTTC
TRBD1,TRBV11-2,TRBJ2-1,NA,CASSLQGARDEQFF,TGTGCCAGCAGCTTACAGGGGGCGAGGGATGAGCAGTTCTTC
NA,TRBV7-8,TRBJ1-2,NA,CASSRRHQYGYTF,TGTGCCAGCAGCAGACGACATCAATATGGCTACACCTTC
NA,TRBV27,TRBJ1-1,NA,CASSSPGMGAEAFF,TGTGCCAGCAGTTCCCCGGGGATGGGGGCCGAAGCTTTCTTT
NA,TRBV30,TRBJ1-1,NA,CAWSVIHRDPRRNTEAFF,TGTGCCTGGAGTGTGATTCACCGGGATCCCCGAAGGAACACTGAAGCTTTCTTT
TRBD1,TRBV28,TRBJ1-4,NA,CASSPGQGGKLFF,TGTGCCAGCAGTCCGGGACAGGGCGGGAAACTGTTTTTT
NA,TRBV28,TRBJ1-2,NA,CASSTNGYTF,TGTGCCAGCAGTACTAATGGCTACACCTTC
NA,TRBV7-3,TRBJ1-1,NA,CASSSGMNTEAFF,TGTGCCAGCAGCTCTGGCATGAACACTGAAGCTTTCTTT
TRBD1,TRBV2,TRBJ2-7,NA,CASSEPGQGGYEQYF,TGTGCCAGCAGTGAACCGGGACAGGGTGGGTACGAGCAGTACTTC
NA,TRBV5-4,TRBJ1-2,NA,CASSLTANYGYTF,TGTGCCAGCAGTCTGACAGCGAACTATGGCTACACCTTC
NA,TRBV5-1,TRBJ2-5,NA,CASSLAHDTGLETQYF,TGCGCCAGCAGCTTGGCCCACGATACAGGGCTGGAGACCCAGTACTTC
NA,TRBV18,TRBJ1-3,NA,CASSPTQDIADTIYF,TGTGCCAGCTCACCGACCCAGGATATCGCAGACACCATATATTTT
TRBD2,TRBV6-5,TRBJ2-1,NA,CASTRTSNYNEQFF,TGTGCCAGCACCCGGACTAGCAACTACAATGAGCAGTTCTTC
TRBD2,TRBV3-1/TRBV3-2,TRBJ2-5,NA,CASSHGTSGRSETQYF,TGTGCCAGCAGCCATGGGACTAGCGGGAGGTCGGAGACCCAGTACTTC
NA,TRBV30,TRBJ2-4,NA,CAWSVNYIQYF,TGTGCCTGGAGTGTTAATTACATTCAGTACTTC
NA,TRBV5-1,TRBJ1-4,NA,CASRDTLRTNEKLFF,TGCGCCAGCAGGGATACATTGCGGACTAATGAAAAACTGTTTTTT
TRBD1,TRBV19,TRBJ1-2,NA,CASSLRTGPYGYTF,TGTGCCAGTAGTCTCCGGACAGGCCCCTATGGCTACACCTTC
TRBD2,TRBV7-2,TRBJ2-2,NA,CASSLVAGDTGELFF,TGTGCCAGCAGCTTAGTTGCGGGGGACACCGGGGAGCTGTTTTTT
TRBD1,TRBV7-9,TRBJ1-4,NA,CASSYAGGGYEKLFF,TGTGCCAGCAGTTACGCAGGGGGTGGGTATGAAAAACTGTTTTTT